This is a list of T cell receptor beta chains from one sample in a study of cytomegalovirus exposure and HLA in healthy donors. The repertoire was sequenced with immunoSEQ multiplex PCR; TCRdb's copy has only in-frame clones and lacks some. The table records approximately 150,000 clones, more than 60% of them present only once. Sequencing was done on a sample of PBMCs. These receptors were taken from a woman aged 35 to 49 in good health and CMV-seropositive. The CDR3 runs from the conserved cysteine through the conserved F or W. The D gene is left open where the match is weak. Not all rows give a size; the values are once, few, many and, for expanded clones, a class.

size: few
D: TRBD1
V: TRBV15
J: TRBJ1-5
CDR3: CATSRRLGGLVNQPQHF
DNA: TGTGCCACCAGCAGACGCTTAGGGGGCTTGGTCAATCAGCCCCAGCATTTT

size: NA
D: NA
V: TRBV4-1
J: TRBJ1-2
CDR3: CASSQDTGNYGYTF
DNA: TGCGCCAGCAGCCAAGATACAGGGAATTATGGCTACACCTTC

size: NA
D: NA
V: TRBV7-2
J: TRBJ1-5
CDR3: CASSRGGAINQPQHF
DNA: TGTGCCAGCAGCCGAGGAGGGGCGATCAATCAGCCCCAGCATTTT

size: NA
D: TRBD1
V: TRBV11-2
J: TRBJ2-1
CDR3: CASSYTIRKQGEAEKFF
DNA: TGTGCCAGCAGCTACACGATCCGGAAACAGGGGGAGGCAGAAAAGTTCTTC

size: once
D: NA
V: TRBV6-6
J: TRBJ2-7
CDR3: CASSYVPNYEQYF
DNA: TGTGCCAGCAGTTACGTCCCCAACTACGAGCAGTACTTC

size: NA
D: TRBD1
V: TRBV2
J: TRBJ2-2
CDR3: CASSERQGAPGELFF
DNA: TGTGCCAGCAGTGAAAGGCAGGGGGCTCCCGGGGAGCTGTTTTTT

size: once
D: TRBD1
V: TRBV6-5
J: TRBJ1-5
CDR3: CASRGGTGAGAQHF
DNA: TGTGCCAGCAGGGGGGGGACAGGGGCGGGGGCCCAGCATTTT

size: NA
D: NA
V: TRBV4-1
J: TRBJ1-6
CDR3: CASSQVLFSPLHF
DNA: TGCGCCAGCAGCCAAGTTCTTTTCTCACCCCTCCACTTT

size: few
D: TRBD1
V: TRBV28
J: TRBJ1-2
CDR3: CASRPRQLDRGRGYTF
DNA: TGTGCCAGCAGACCCCGCCAACTGGACAGGGGACGTGGCTACACCTTC

size: NA
D: TRBD1
V: TRBV19
J: TRBJ2-3
CDR3: CATLKDRGTDTQYF
DNA: TGTGCCACTTTAAAGGACAGGGGAACCGATACGCAGTATTTT

size: NA
D: NA
V: TRBV11-2
J: TRBJ2-7
CDR3: CASSFDPGRYEQYF
DNA: TGTGCCAGCAGCTTCGATCCAGGCCGCTACGAGCAGTACTTC

size: NA
D: NA
V: TRBV30
J: TRBJ1-3
CDR3: CAWSPPGGRAGNTIYF
DNA: TGTGCCTGGAGTCCTCCCGGAGGTAGGGCTGGAAACACCATATATTTT

size: NA
D: NA
V: TRBV29-1
J: TRBJ1-4
CDR3: CSVAPDLPEKLFF
DNA: TGCAGCGTTGCCCCGGACTTGCCTGAAAAACTGTTTTTT

size: NA
D: NA
V: TRBV4-3
J: TRBJ1-1
CDR3: CASSLELTEQAFF
DNA: TGCGCCAGCAGCCTTGAGCTTACAGAACAAGCTTTCTTT

size: once
D: TRBD1
V: TRBV11-1
J: TRBJ1-1
CDR3: CASSLSSGGLNEAFF
DNA: TGTGCCAGCAGCCTGTCTTCAGGGGGCCTGAACGAAGCTTTCTTT

size: NA
D: TRBD1
V: TRBV7-2
J: TRBJ2-7
CDR3: CASSSGGAVREQYF
DNA: TGTGCCAGCAGCTCAGGGGGCGCAGTCCGCGAGCAGTACTTC

size: NA
D: NA
V: TRBV21-1
J: TRBJ1-5
CDR3: CASSKEIRTGQFNQPQHF
DNA: TGTGCCAGCAGCAAAGAAATACGAACTGGACAGTTCAATCAGCCCCAGCATTTT